The 30 T cell receptor beta chains reported below all come from one sample, sequenced in a study of response to subunit inactivated influenza vaccine. MiXCR, applied by TCRdb to the RT-PCR reads, yields one record per CDR3 protein. The sample lists roughly 500,000 distinct CDR3 sequences; approximately 15% were seen once. The sample here was CD4+ T cells sorted from PBMCs, taken around 2 years after vaccination. These receptors were collected from a man aged 45-69 years who received an inactivated influenza vaccine.

This clonotype came up a few times. The chain uses TRBV7-2 and TRBJ2-7; D may be TRBD2 (5 bases). This CDR3 contains 15 residues. Germline V CDR1 and CDR2: SGHTA, FQGNSA. V was cut by 2 bases and J by 2 bases, with 13 bases left in between. DNA of the CDR3: TGTGCCAGCAGCTTAAGCTCTAGCTGGACCTACGAGCAGTACTTC. Protein sequence: CASSLSSSWTYEQYF.

The genes are TRBV4-2 and TRBJ2-1; D not resolved. From germline, CDR1 is LGHNA and CDR2 YNFKEQ. The CDR3 extends over 15 amino acids. V lost 0 bases to trimming and J lost 8 bases, with 14 bases between them. CDR3 in DNA: TGTGCCAGCAGCCAAGACCCCCGAAGCGAGGATGAGCAGTTCTTC. Translating gives CASSQDPRSEDEQFF.

This chain connects TRBV11-3 to TRBJ2-3, with TRBD1 matching over 9 bases. V was pared by 5 bases and J by 4 bases, with 13 bases of the junction left unmatched. Germline V gene data show CDR1 as SGHNT and CDR2 as YENEEA. The CDR3 length is 17 residues. Here the CDR3 DNA reads TGTGCCAGCAGCCACCAGGCGGGACAGGGAGAGGCAGATACGCAGTATTTT. It specifies CASSHQAGQGEADTQYF.

The chain carries TRBV6-5 and TRBJ2-3; the D gene is possibly TRBD2 (5 bases). Deletions cut 4 bases from V and 2 bases from J, with 10 bases between. The CDR3 covers 14 residues. CDR1 is MNHEY and CDR2 is SVGAGI in the germline V gene. For the CDR3, the DNA is TGTGCCAGCAGTTCGAGGGCCCCCACAGATACGCAGTATTTT. Residues: CASSSRAPTDTQYF.

This clonotype was seen many times. The chain joins TRBV7-9 to TRBJ1-1, with D perhaps matching TRBD1 (6 bases). Trimming left V 10 bases short and J 6 bases short, with 12 bases between. This CDR3 contains 11 residues. CDR1 and CDR2 from the germline V gene are SEHNR and FQNEAQ (reference sequence). In nucleotides, the CDR3 is TGTGCCATCAAGAGGGGGGCTGAAGCTTTCTTT. It specifies CAIKRGAEAFF.

Only a few counts were recorded for this clonotype. The chain recombines TRBV10-2 with TRBJ2-3, with D perhaps TRBD1 (5 bases). The CDR3 runs 14 residues. Germline V CDR1 and CDR2: WSHSY, SAAADI. V gave up 5 bases and J gave up 5 bases, with 14 bases separating them. The CDR3 DNA is TGCGCCAGCAGTCGCCAGGGTGCTAGAGATACGCAGTATTTT. Translating gives CASSRQGARDTQYF.

V usage is TRBV12-3 or TRBV12-4 and J usage is TRBJ2-5, with unresolved D. The CDR3 extends over 14 amino acids. The V and J ends lost 3 bases and 0 bases respectively, with 8 bases between them. The CDR3 DNA reads TGTGCCAGCAGTTTCGGGCGGCACCAAGAGACCCAGTACTTC. This codes for CASSFGRHQETQYF.

Details on this clonotype: At one end, the junction sequence differs from germline, possibly due to a read error. The chain is built from TRBV5-1 and TRBJ1-1, with a weak D call TRBD1 (6 bases). This CDR3 is 16 amino acids long. Germline lookup yields CDR1 SGHRS and CDR2 YFSETQ. The CDR3 reads CASSLVGARGNTEALF. The DNA of the CDR3 is TGCGCCAGCAGCTTAGTGGGGGCGCGAGGGAACACTGAAGCTCTCTTT.

This clonotype has only a few counts. The chain carries TRBV7-9 and TRBJ1-5; D unclear. This CDR3 is built from 12 residues. V lost 1 base, J lost 11 bases, and 9 bases lay in between. Germline V gene lookup returns CDR1 SEHNR and CDR2 FQNEAQ (reference sequence). CDR3 bases: TGTGCCAGCAGCTTAGAGCGGTCGGCCCAGCATTTT. Protein product: CASSLERSAQHF. The full variable domain, with the rest looked up from reference TRBV7-9 and TRBJ1-5, is DTGVSQNPRHKITKRGQNVTFRCDPISEHNRLYWYRQTLGQGPEFLTYFQNEAQLEKSRLLSDRFSAERPKGSFSTLEIQRTEQGDSAMYLCASSLERSAQHFGDGTRLSIL.

J is TRBJ2-1 and V is TRBV28; TRBD1 matches 8 bases. V shed 8 bases, J shed 5 bases, and the junction held 11 bases outside the gene matches. Germline assignment: CDR1 MDHEN and CDR2 SYDVKM. The CDR3 loop spans 15 amino acids. DNA of the CDR3: TGTGCCAGCTTCACCTCAGGGGGCGAGAACAATGAGCAGTTCTTC. Protein sequence: CASFTSGGENNEQFF.

This clonotype came up a few times. The V call is TRBV10-3, the J call TRBJ2-6; D possibly corresponds to TRBD2 (6 bases). Trimming cost V 2 bases and J 0 bases, with 8 bases left between them. Per the germline V gene, CDR1 is ENHRY and CDR2 is SYGVKD. The CDR3 is made up of 16 amino acids. The CDR3 DNA is TGTGCCATCAGTGAGATAGCGGTCTCTGGGGCCAACGTCCTGACTTTC. Protein sequence: CAISEIAVSGANVLTF.

The chain links TRBV7-2 to TRBJ1-2, with a tentative D call TRBD1 (6 bases). CDR1 and CDR2 (germline): SGHTA, FQGNSA. This CDR3 comprises 14 residues. V gave up 4 bases and J gave up 2 bases, with 11 bases separating them. CDR3 loop: CASSSEQGNYGYTF. The CDR3 DNA sequence: TGTGCCAGCAGCTCCGAACAGGGAAACTATGGCTACACCTTC.

This clonotype showed up just a few times. The chain joins TRBV6-2 or TRBV6-3 to TRBJ2-1; the D is unclear. The germline V gene encodes CDR1 MNHEY and CDR2 SVGEGT. Between the trimmed V and J ends, which lost 2 bases and 3 bases, there was a span of 5 bases. The length of the CDR3 is 13 residues. CDR3 bases: TGTGCCAGCAGTTACCGGATCTACAATGAGCAGTTCTTC. This sequence encodes CASSYRIYNEQFF.

This clonotype was counted at least ten times. The J gene is TRBJ2-5, the V gene TRBV5-1; D is possibly TRBD1 (6 bases). The CDR3 loop spans 15 amino acids. Germline V CDR1 and CDR2: SGHRS, YFSETQ. The V end was cut by 0 bases, the J end by 5 bases, with 14 bases between. CDR3 sequence reads: CASSLGSGEGETQYF. The CDR3 DNA is TGCGCCAGCAGCTTGGGGTCAGGGGAAGGGGAGACCCAGTACTTC.

In DNA, the CDR3 is TGCAGTGCTAGAGATTTCCAGACTCACAATGAGCAGTTCTTC. The encoded protein is CSARDFQTHNEQFF. The chain links TRBV20-1 to TRBJ2-1; D unclear. The V end was cut by 0 bases, the J end by 5 bases, with 11 bases between. CDR3 length: 14 amino acids. Per germline, CDR1 DFQATT and CDR2 SNEGSKA (reference sequence).

The gene calls are TRBV28 and TRBJ2-6; D gene uncertain. With 3 bases removed from V and 2 bases from J, the gap between germline ends came to 17 bases. Germline V CDR1 and CDR2: MDHEN, SYDVKM. The CDR3 is 18 amino acids. The CDR3 DNA reads as TGTGCCAGCAGTTTCGACATGGGCTCGGTTGCTGGGGCCAACGTCCTGACTTTC. Protein: CASSFDMGSVAGANVLTF.

The chain is built from TRBV11-2 and TRBJ2-7; 9 nucleotides match TRBD1. V shed 5 bases, J shed 2 bases, and the junction held 7 bases outside the gene matches. The CDR3 covers 15 residues. The V gene's germline CDR1 is SGHAT and CDR2 FQNNGV. This CDR3 reads CASSAGTGPAYEQYF. The DNA for the CDR3 is TGTGCCAGCAGCGCCGGGACAGGGCCCGCCTACGAGCAGTACTTC.

There are many counts of this clonotype. CDR3 region: CASSSRLAGELFF. CDR3 nucleotide sequence: TGTGCCAGCAGTTCCCGATTGGCCGGGGAGCTGTTTTTT. The genes are TRBV7-6 and TRBJ2-2; no reliable D call. V gave up 6 bases and J gave up 6 bases, with 11 bases separating them. The CDR3 length is 13 residues. The V gene's germline CDR1 is SGHVS and CDR2 FNYEAQ.

The rearrangement links TRBV6-2 or TRBV6-3 to TRBJ1-1; D is unclear. Germline CDR1 MNHEY, CDR2 SVGEGT. Trimming removed 5 bases from V and 0 bases from J, with 10 bases in between. The CDR3 is 14 amino acids. The CDR3 nucleotides read TGTGCCAGCAGTGCAGCTAACATGAACACTGAAGCTTTCTTT. It encodes CASSAANMNTEAFF.

In its sample, this clonotype was seen a few times. The V gene is TRBV11-2, the J gene TRBJ2-2; TRBD2 might be the D (5 bases). V was cut by 1 base and J by 5 bases, with 8 bases left in between. The CDR3 runs to 14 residues. CDR1 SGHAT and CDR2 FQNNGV come from the germline V gene. CDR3 nucleotide sequence: TGTGCCAGCAGCTTAGGGACTGAGACCGGGGAGCTGTTTTTT. Protein: CASSLGTETGELFF.

This clonotype was detected ten times or more. The J gene is TRBJ2-1, the V gene TRBV12-3 or TRBV12-4; D assignment may be TRBD1 or TRBD2 (6 bases each). V lost 7 bases to trimming and J lost 9 bases, with 13 bases between them. The CDR3 has 12 residues. This chain's CDR3 is CASTLGGLEQFF. The CDR3, as DNA: TGTGCCAGCACCCTAGGGGGACTTGAGCAGTTCTTC.

The chain links TRBV5-1 to TRBJ1-2; tentatively, D is TRBD1 (6 bases). Germline V gene lookup returns CDR1 SGHRS and CDR2 YFSETQ. Trimming removed 0 bases from V and 4 bases from J, with 13 bases in between. This CDR3 is built from 15 residues. Here the CDR3 reads CASSLEGQPTYGYTF. The CDR3 DNA reads TGCGCCAGCAGCTTGGAAGGACAGCCTACCTATGGCTACACCTTC.

This clonotype was observed a handful of times. V usage is TRBV3-1 and J usage is TRBJ2-5, with D perhaps given as TRBD1 or TRBD2 (5 bases each). The CDR3 loop spans 15 amino acids. Trimming cost V 3 bases and J 8 bases, with 19 bases left between them. Germline V gives CDR1 LGHDT, CDR2 YNNKEL (reference sequence). The CDR3 loop is CASSHRDGTSGTQYF. CDR3 DNA: TGTGCCAGCAGCCATCGGGACGGGACCTCGGGTACCCAGTACTTC.

This clonotype occurred many times. This rearrangement joins TRBV5-1 to TRBJ2-1; D not certain. The CDR3 sequence is 13 residues long. V lost 3 bases to trimming and J lost 3 bases, with 7 bases between them. From germline, CDR1 is SGHRS and CDR2 YFSETQ. The CDR3 loop reads CASSSDGYNEQFF. The CDR3 nucleotides read TGCGCCAGCAGCTCTGACGGCTACAATGAGCAGTTCTTC.

There are a few counts of this clonotype. V is TRBV30 and J is TRBJ1-1; TRBD1 matches at 8 bases. CDR1 and CDR2 from the germline V gene are GTSNPN and SVGIG (reference sequence). Trimming removed 1 base from V and 4 bases from J; junction bases left unmatched: 2. This CDR3 region has 13 residues. The CDR3 nucleotides read TGTGCCTGGAGTGCGACAGGGGCCACTGAAGCTTTCTTT. It specifies CAWSATGATEAFF.

V is TRBV20-1 and J is TRBJ2-7; 9 bases agree with TRBD1. This CDR3 has 16 amino acids. In germline, CDR1 is DFQATT, CDR2 SNEGSKA (reference sequence). V lost 3 bases to trimming and J lost 2 bases; unmatched junction nucleotides: 11. The CDR3 DNA is TGCAGTGCTAGGAAGACGGGACAGGGTATAACCTACGAGCAGTACTTC. It encodes CSARKTGQGITYEQYF.

The rearrangement uses TRBV6-2 or TRBV6-3 and TRBJ2-1, with 11 bases fitting TRBD2. The germline CDR1 and CDR2 sequences are MNHEY and SVGEGT. V was clipped by 4 bases and J by 7 bases; unmatched bases: 6. CDR3 length: 15 residues. The CDR3 bases are TGTGCCAGCAGTTTTAGCGGGAGGGCCAGGAATGAGCAGTTCTTC. This translates into CASSFSGRARNEQFF.

This clonotype was seen a few times. The chain joins TRBV19 to TRBJ1-1, with a weak D call TRBD1 (5 bases). The germline gives CDR1 LNHDA, CDR2 SQIVND (reference sequence). There are 15 residues in the CDR3. Trimming shortened V by 4 bases and J by 0 bases, and 12 bases separated the two germline ends. CDR3 sequence (DNA): TGTGCCAGTAGTACAGGGTTTGGGATGAACACTGAAGCTTTCTTT. Translation: CASSTGFGMNTEAFF.

The chain has TRBV7-2 and TRBJ1-6; D ambiguous. The germline V gene encodes CDR1 SGHTA and CDR2 FQGNSA. V was cut by 3 bases and J by 7 bases, with 7 bases left in between. The CDR3 is 13 residues long. CDR3 protein: CASSFLGNSPLHF. The CDR3, as DNA: TGTGCCAGCAGCTTCCTTGGGAATTCACCCCTCCACTTT.

The chain is built from TRBV10-3 and TRBJ2-1; D remains unclear. Germline lookup yields CDR1 ENHRY and CDR2 SYGVKD. Trimming took 5 bases from V and 6 from J, leaving 14 bases between them. CDR3 length: 14 residues. The CDR3 DNA follows: TGTGCCATCAGTCGAGAGACCCGCGGCAATGAGCAGTTCTTC. Residues: CAISRETRGNEQFF.